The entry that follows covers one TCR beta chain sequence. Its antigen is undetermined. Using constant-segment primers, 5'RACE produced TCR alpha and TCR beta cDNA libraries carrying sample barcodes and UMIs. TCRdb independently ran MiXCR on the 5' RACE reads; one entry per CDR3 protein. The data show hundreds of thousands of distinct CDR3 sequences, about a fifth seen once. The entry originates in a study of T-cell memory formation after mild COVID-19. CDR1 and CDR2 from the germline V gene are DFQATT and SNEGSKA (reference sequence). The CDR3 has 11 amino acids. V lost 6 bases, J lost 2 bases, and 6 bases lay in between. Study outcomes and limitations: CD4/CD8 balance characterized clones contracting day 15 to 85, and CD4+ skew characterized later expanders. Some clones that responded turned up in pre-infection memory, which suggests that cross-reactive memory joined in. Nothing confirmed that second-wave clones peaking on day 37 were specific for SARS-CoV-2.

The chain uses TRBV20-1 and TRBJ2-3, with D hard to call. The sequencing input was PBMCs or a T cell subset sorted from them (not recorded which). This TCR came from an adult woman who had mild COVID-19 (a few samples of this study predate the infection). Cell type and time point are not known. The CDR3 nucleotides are TGCAGTGCGGCAATCACAGATACGCAGTATTTT. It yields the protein CSAAITDTQYF.